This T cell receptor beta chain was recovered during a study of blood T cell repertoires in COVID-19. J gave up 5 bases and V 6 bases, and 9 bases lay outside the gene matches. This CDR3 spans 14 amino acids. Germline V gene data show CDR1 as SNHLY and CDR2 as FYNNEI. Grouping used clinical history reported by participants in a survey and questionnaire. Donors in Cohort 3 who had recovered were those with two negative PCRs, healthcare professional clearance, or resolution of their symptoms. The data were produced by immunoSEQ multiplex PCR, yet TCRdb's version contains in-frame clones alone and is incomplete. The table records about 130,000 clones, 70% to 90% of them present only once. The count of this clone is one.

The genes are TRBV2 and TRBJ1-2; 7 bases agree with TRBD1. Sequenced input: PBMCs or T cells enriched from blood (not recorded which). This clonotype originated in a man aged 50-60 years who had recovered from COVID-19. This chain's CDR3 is CASSATGTAYGYTF. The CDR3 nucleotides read TGTGCCAGCAGCGCCACCGGGACAGCTTATGGCTACACCTTC.